One T cell receptor (beta chain) is described in this entry. What it binds is unknown. Germline trimming cut 0 bases from V and 1 base from J; bases unmatched to any gene: 14. This CDR3 region has 19 residues. CDR1 is SGHKS and CDR2 is YYEKEE in the germline V gene (reference sequence). cDNA libraries for TCR beta contained unique molecular identifiers. TCRdb analysed the PCR reads with MiXCR anew, one entry per CDR3 protein. This table holds about 770,000 distinct CDR3 sequences, roughly 50% found once. The source of the sample is a study of post-analysis software for immune sequencing data. Study-wide results and caveats: Significantly decreased normalized Chao1 diversity was recorded for multiple sclerosis patients relative to controls. Four to six TRBV segments appeared more often in patients than in controls, and TRBV5-6, TRBV5-1 and TRBV20-1 were among these. Under F measure analysis, samples from one preparation batch co-clustered strongly.

This TCR was recovered from a girl between 5 and 17 years old with multiple sclerosis. The V call is TRBV5-5, the J call TRBJ2-7; TRBD1 aligns across 9 bases. The material sequenced was blood. CDR3: CASSLDSGTGRGRSYEQYF. CDR3 DNA sequence: TGTGCCAGCAGCTTGGATTCTGGGACAGGGAGGGGAAGGTCCTACGAGCAGTACTTC.